This T cell receptor (beta chain) was documented in a study of OX40 agonist ivuxolimab in advanced cancers. Across the whole study: The patients got ivuxolimab, which is an agonistic anti-OX40 (CD134) antibody. Three patients, one with hepatocellular carcinoma and two with cutaneous melanoma, responded partially.

The CDR3 covers 15 residues. V was cut by 3 bases and J by 7 bases, with 18 bases left in between. In germline, CDR1 is SEHNR, CDR2 FQNEAQ (reference sequence). Measured with immunoSEQ multiplex PCR; TCRdb has only the in-frame clones, and not every one. The table has approximately 82,000 clones, over 80% seen once. The chain couples TRBV7-9 to TRBJ1-2; D is unresolved. This clonotype was obtained from an adult with an advanced solid tumor such as melanoma, head and neck, liver or kidney cancer. The sample was CD4+ or CD8+ T cells sorted from blood, taken in a trial of the OX40 agonist ivuxolimab. In DNA, the CDR3 is TGTGCCAGCAGCTTCGGGCCCATGAGTTCTGGTGGCTACACCTTC. It yields the protein CASSFGPMSSGGYTF.